This T cell receptor (beta chain) was identified in a study of CD8 T cells in Susac syndrome. Sequencing of TCR beta was performed on blood CD8+ T cells and on blood CD4+ T cells. This CDR3 has 17 amino acids. The trim removed 4 bases at V and 0 bases at J, leaving 9 bases unmatched. Germline V gene data show CDR1 as SGHKS and CDR2 as YYEKEE (reference sequence). Random hexamers were used to reverse transcribe an amount of about 0.45 to 1 ug RNA. MiXCR was run by TCRdb on the immunoSEQ multiplex PCR reads, yielding one entry per CDR3 protein. The table has roughly 100,000 distinct CDR3 sequences, roughly 94% seen once.

Sequencing input: CD8+ T cells from PBMCs. This chain joins TRBV5-5 and TRBJ1-1; TRBD1 matches at 10 bases. The clonotype was recovered from a human donor with Susac syndrome. CDR3 amino acids: CASSPGQGEMMNTEAFF. The CDR3 DNA sequence: TGTGCCAGCAGCCCAGGACAGGGGGAAATGATGAACACTGAAGCTTTCTTT.